This T cell receptor beta chain was identified in a study of neoadjuvant nivolumab and ipilimumab in lung cancer. Study results and limitations: Pretherapy blood TCR richness correlated positively with resected tumor richness. Compared with tumor-adjacent uninvolved lung, resected tumors showed greater richness and clonality. Only two of four nivolumab-treated tumors gained richness and clonality by surgery.

V lost 4 bases to trimming and J lost 3 bases; unmatched junction nucleotides: 7. CDR1 is SGHRS, CDR2 YFSETQ, per germline. The CDR3 runs 15 residues. Measured with immunoSEQ multiplex PCR; TCRdb has only the in-frame clones, and not every one. The table includes over 15,000 clones, roughly four fifths detected once. This clone was seen more than once but under ten times. Its antigen remains unidentified. The rearrangement uses TRBV5-1 and TRBJ2-1; 7 bases are shared with TRBD1. Source: tumor tissue, taken after neoadjuvant nivolumab, alone or with ipilimumab, at or shortly before surgery. This TCR came from an adult with non-small cell lung cancer. CDR3 nucleotides: TGCGCCAGCAGCAAAAGACAGGGTAACTACAATGAGCAGTTCTTC. It yields the protein CASSKRQGNYNEQFF. The full variable domain, rest sourced from reference TRBV5-1 and TRBJ2-1, is KAGVTQTPRYLIKTRGQQVTLSCSPISGHRSVSWYQQTPGQGLQFLFEYFSETQRNKGNFPGRFSGRQFSNSRSEMNVSTLELGDSALYLCASSKRQGNYNEQFFGPGTRLTVL.